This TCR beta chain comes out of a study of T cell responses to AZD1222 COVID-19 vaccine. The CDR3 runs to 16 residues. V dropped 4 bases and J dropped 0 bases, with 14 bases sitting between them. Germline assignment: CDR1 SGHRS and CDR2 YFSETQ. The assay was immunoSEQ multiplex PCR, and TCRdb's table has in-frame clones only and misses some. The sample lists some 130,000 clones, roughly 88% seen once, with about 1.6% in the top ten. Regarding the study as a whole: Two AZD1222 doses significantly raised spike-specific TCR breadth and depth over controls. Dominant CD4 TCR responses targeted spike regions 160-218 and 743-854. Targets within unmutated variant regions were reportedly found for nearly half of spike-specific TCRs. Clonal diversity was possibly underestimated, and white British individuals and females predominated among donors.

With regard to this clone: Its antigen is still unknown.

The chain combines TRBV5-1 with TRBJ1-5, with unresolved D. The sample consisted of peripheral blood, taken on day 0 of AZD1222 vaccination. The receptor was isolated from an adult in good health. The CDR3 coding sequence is TGCGCCAGCAGCCCGGATGCGGGGTATAGCAATCAGCCCCAGCATTTT. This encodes CASSPDAGYSNQPQHF.